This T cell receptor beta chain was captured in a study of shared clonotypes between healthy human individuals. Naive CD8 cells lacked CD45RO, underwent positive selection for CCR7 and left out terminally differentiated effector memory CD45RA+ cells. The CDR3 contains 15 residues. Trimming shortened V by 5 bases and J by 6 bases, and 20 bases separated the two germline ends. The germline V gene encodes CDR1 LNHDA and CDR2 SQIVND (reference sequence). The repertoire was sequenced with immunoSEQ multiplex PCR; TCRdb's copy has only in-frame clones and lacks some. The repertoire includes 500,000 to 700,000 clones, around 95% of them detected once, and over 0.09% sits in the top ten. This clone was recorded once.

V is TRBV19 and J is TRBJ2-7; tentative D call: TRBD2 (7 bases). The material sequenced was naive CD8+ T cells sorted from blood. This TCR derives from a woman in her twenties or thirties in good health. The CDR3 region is CASSARGRERGEQYF. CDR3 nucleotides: TGTGCCAGTAGTGCACGGGGGCGGGAGAGGGGCGAGCAGTACTTC. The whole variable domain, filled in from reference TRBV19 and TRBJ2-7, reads DGGITQSPKYLFRKEGQNVTLSCEQNLNHDAMYWYRQDPGQGLRLIYYSQIVNDFQKGDIAEGYSVSREKKESFPLTVTSAQKNPTAFYLCASSARGRERGEQYFGPGTRLTVT.